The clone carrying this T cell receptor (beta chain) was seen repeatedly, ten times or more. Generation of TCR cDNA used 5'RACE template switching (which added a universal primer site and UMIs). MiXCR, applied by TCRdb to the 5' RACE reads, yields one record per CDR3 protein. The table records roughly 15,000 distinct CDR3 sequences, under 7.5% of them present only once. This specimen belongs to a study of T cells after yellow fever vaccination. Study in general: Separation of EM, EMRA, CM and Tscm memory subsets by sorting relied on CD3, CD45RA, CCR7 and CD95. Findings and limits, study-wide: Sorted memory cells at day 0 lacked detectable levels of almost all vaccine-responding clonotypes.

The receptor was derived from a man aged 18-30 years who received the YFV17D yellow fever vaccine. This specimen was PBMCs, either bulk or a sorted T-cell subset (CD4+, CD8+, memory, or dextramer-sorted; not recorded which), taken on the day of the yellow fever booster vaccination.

The CDR3 region is CSAGGTSGMNTEAFF. As DNA, the CDR3 is TGCAGCGCTGGGGGGACATCCGGGATGAACACTGAAGCTTTCTTT. This sequence joins TRBV29-1 and TRBJ1-1; perhaps TRBD1 as D (6 bases). The CDR3 is 15 residues long. Germline CDR1 reads SQVTM; CDR2 reads ANQGSEA. V was shortened by 7 bases and J by 0 bases, with 18 bases between the two germline ends.